This entry describes one T cell receptor beta chain. This entry is derived from a study of monozygotic twins with inflammatory bowel disease. Reprocessing the 5' RACE reads, TCRdb reports a single entry for every CDR3 protein and omits DNA. This sample's table reports about 330,000 distinct CDR3 sequences. CDR3 length: 14 amino acids. Germline V lookup: CDR1 SGHVS, CDR2 FQNEAQ. The sequence derives from a human donor with ulcerative colitis or Crohn's disease, or a healthy co-twin of an affected twin (not recorded which). Sequencing was performed on blood. The chain carries TRBV7-8 and TRBJ1-2; the D call from TCRdb, TRBD1, cannot be confirmed without DNA. This CDR3 is CASNRDRSRDGYTF.